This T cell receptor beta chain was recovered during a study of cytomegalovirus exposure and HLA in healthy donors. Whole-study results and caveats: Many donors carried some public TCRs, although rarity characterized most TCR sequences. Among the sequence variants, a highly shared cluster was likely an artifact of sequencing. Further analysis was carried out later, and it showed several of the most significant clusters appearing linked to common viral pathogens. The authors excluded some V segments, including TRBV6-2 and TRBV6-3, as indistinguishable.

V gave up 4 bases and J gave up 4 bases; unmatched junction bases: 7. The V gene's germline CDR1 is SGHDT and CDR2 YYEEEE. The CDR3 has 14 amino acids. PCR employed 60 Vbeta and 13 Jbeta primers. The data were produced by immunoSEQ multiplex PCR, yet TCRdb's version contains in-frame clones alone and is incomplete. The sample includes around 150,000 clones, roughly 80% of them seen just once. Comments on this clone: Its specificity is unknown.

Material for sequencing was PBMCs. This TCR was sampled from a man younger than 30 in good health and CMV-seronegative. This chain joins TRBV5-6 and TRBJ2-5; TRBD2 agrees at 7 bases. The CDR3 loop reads CASSPQRGRETQYF. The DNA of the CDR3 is TGTGCCAGCAGCCCTCAGCGGGGAAGAGAGACCCAGTACTTC.